The 10 T cell receptor beta chains in this list originate from one sample, sequenced in a study of tumor and adjacent non-tumor tissue in lung cancer. A modified ARM-PCR protocol with three rounds of nested PCR amplified TCRbeta. TCRdb reprocessed the multiplex PCR reads via MiXCR and lists one record per CDR3 protein. Of 90,000 to 120,000 distinct CDR3 sequences in the sample, 65% are singletons; the top ten hold around a fifth. This sample's RNA came from whole unsorted tissue. More than 3 cm separated this lung sample from the edge of the tumor. The sequencing sample was made of distant non-tumor lung tissue. These receptors were taken from a man aged 30 to 45 with non-small cell lung cancer.

Points on this clonotype: Given a much more abundant clone one base away, this may be a read error. The chain uses TRBV5-6 and TRBJ1-4; D possibly corresponds to TRBD1 (6 bases). Germline loops: CDR1 SGHDT, CDR2 YYEEEE. The CDR3 consists of 14 residues. The ends were cut back, 7 bases at V and 10 bases at J, with 20 bases in the middle. The CDR3 DNA is TGTGCCAGCGGCCCCGGGACATTCAGCGGAAAACTGTTTTTT. Amino acids: CASGPGTFSGKLFF.

There are a few counts of this clonotype. V and J are TRBV11-2 and TRBJ2-1; TRBD2 matches 10 bases. CDR3 length equals 15 residues. The V segment lost 3 bases and the J segment 5 bases; nucleotides outside the gene matches: 4. Germline V lookup: CDR1 SGHAT, CDR2 FQNNGV. CDR3 sequence reads: CASSFIAGGDNEQFF. The CDR3 DNA is TGTGCCAGCAGCTTTATAGCGGGAGGAGACAATGAGCAGTTCTTC. Complete variable domain (other parts from reference TRBV11-2 and TRBJ2-1): EAGVAQSPRYKIIEKRQSVAFWCNPISGHATLYWYQQILGQGPKLLIQFQNNGVVDDSQLPKDRFSAERLKGVDSTLKIQPAKLEDSAVYLCASSFIAGGDNEQFFGPGTRLTVL.

This clonotype was counted a few times. J is TRBJ2-3 and V is TRBV20-1; 7 bases match TRBD2. V was pared by 6 bases and J by 10 bases, with 13 bases of the junction left unmatched. Germline V gene lookup returns CDR1 DFQATT and CDR2 SNEGSKA (reference sequence). The CDR3 extends over 13 amino acids. The CDR3 is CSAAAGNGDAQYF. The CDR3 nucleotides are TGCAGTGCCGCAGCGGGAAATGGGGACGCGCAGTATTTT.

As regards this clonotype: A junction end diverges from the germline sequence, so it may reflect a read error. V gene TRBV20-1 combines with J gene TRBJ2-3; tentative D call: TRBD2 (5 bases). The length of the CDR3 is 15 residues. The V gene's germline CDR1 is DFQATT and CDR2 SNEGSKA (reference sequence). In DNA, the CDR3 is TGCAGTGCGCCGCCACTAGACGAGTCTGACTATACTCAGTATTTT. Translation gives CSAPPLDESDYTQYF.

For this clonotype: The junction and the germline gene differ at one end; a read error may be behind it. This chain joins TRBV20-1 and TRBJ1-1; D is undetermined. The V gene's germline CDR1 is DFQATT and CDR2 SNEGSKA (reference sequence). This CDR3 has 12 residues. The CDR3 loop is CSTRGPNTEAFF. The DNA for the CDR3 is TGCAGTACTAGAGGTCCCAACACTGAAGCTTTCTTT.

Comment on this clonotype: The junction departs from the called germline gene at one end, perhaps through a read error. This chain connects TRBV20-1 to TRBJ2-1, with D tentatively TRBD1 (6 bases). The CDR3 spans 14 residues. Germline V gene lookup returns CDR1 DFQATT and CDR2 SNEGSKA (reference sequence). Here the CDR3 DNA reads TGCAGTGCTAGACAACCTGGGGGCTACAATGAGCAGCTCTTC. Amino acid sequence: CSARQPGGYNEQLF.

Concerning this clonotype: One junction end does not reproduce the germline sequence, and a read error may be involved. The V gene is TRBV29-1, the J gene TRBJ1-3; D remains ambiguous. CDR1 SQVTM and CDR2 ANQGSEA come from the germline V gene. This CDR3 is 16 amino acids long. Here the CDR3 DNA reads TGCAGTGTTGAGTATGACGGGTCGGGATCTGGAAACACCACATATTTC. Translation: CSVEYDGSGSGNTTYF.

About this clonotype itself: A junction end diverges from the germline sequence, so it may reflect a read error. The chain combines TRBV20-1 with TRBJ2-1, with a tentative D call TRBD1 (6 bases). CDR1 and CDR2 (germline): DFQATT, SNEGSKA (reference sequence). This CDR3 is built from 15 residues. The CDR3 here is CSARDAWDTYNEQFF. Here the CDR3 DNA reads TGCAGTGCTAGAGATGCCTGGGACACCTACAATGAGCAATTCTTC.

Comment on this clonotype: Given the absence of the conserved phenylalanine or tryptophan at the CDR3 end, a read error is likely. The limits of the CDR3 on the DNA are not certain, so only TCRdb's listed CDR3 is given. V is TRBV6-2 or TRBV6-3 and J is TRBJ2-2; the DNA was not compared with TRBD1, the D call given in the table. The CDR3 length equals 16 residues, ends included. Looked up from germline, CDR1 is MNHEY and CDR2 is SVGEGT. Here the CDR3 reads CASSPQEGADTGELSL.

This clonotype was seen many times. V is TRBV20-1 and J is TRBJ2-7; D is unclear. Germline assignment: CDR1 DFQATT and CDR2 SNEGSKA (reference sequence). Trimming cost V 5 bases and J 2 bases, with 13 bases left between them. CDR3 size: 13 residues. The CDR3 DNA reads as TGCAGTGCTCGCCAGTCCGCCGCCTACGAGCAGTACTTC. Protein product: CSARQSAAYEQYF.